These T cell receptor beta chains were read from a single sample in a study of T cell repertoires in cytomegalovirus infection. From the reads, TCRdb called clonotypes with MiXCR, one entry per CDR3 protein. This table holds over 450,000 distinct CDR3 sequences, about 10% found once. The specimen sequenced was PBMCs. These receptors originate from a human donor in good health (CMV status not recorded). Some clones in this sample may be carry-over from other donors' samples. Each CDR3 is given with its conserved first and last residue. The order of the fields is J gene, V gene, CDR3 protein.

j_gene: TRBJ2-1
v_gene: TRBV6-4
CDR3aa: CASGSDRGSSSNEQFF

j_gene: TRBJ2-4
v_gene: TRBV15
CDR3aa: CATSREVDQGPTIQYF

j_gene: TRBJ2-2
v_gene: TRBV6-1
CDR3aa: CASSEVPGGLDTGELFF

j_gene: TRBJ2-7
v_gene: TRBV3-1
CDR3aa: CASSQEGRGLRPYEQYF

j_gene: TRBJ2-1
v_gene: TRBV11-1
CDR3aa: CASSLALQGNEQFF

j_gene: TRBJ2-4
v_gene: TRBV24-1
CDR3aa: CATSDEGNIQYF

j_gene: TRBJ2-3
v_gene: TRBV5-4
CDR3aa: CASSLDLGSTSTDTQYF

j_gene: TRBJ2-3
v_gene: TRBV29-1
CDR3aa: CSGLAGGWADTQYF

j_gene: TRBJ2-3
v_gene: TRBV14
CDR3aa: CASRGTEGTDTQYF

j_gene: TRBJ2-2
v_gene: TRBV15
CDR3aa: CATSRKTSGSTGELFF

j_gene: TRBJ2-3
v_gene: TRBV14
CDR3aa: CASLPIPSTDTQYF

j_gene: TRBJ2-2
v_gene: TRBV19
CDR3aa: CASSSGTGKNTGELFF

j_gene: TRBJ1-2
v_gene: TRBV30
CDR3aa: CAWSEGLYGYTF

j_gene: TRBJ2-4
v_gene: TRBV2
CDR3aa: CASSGGLNLAKNIQYF

j_gene: TRBJ2-6
v_gene: TRBV27
CDR3aa: CASSSGSTLTGANVLTF

j_gene: TRBJ2-2
v_gene: TRBV7-2
CDR3aa: CASIQGRYGGNTGELFF

j_gene: TRBJ1-2
v_gene: TRBV7-9
CDR3aa: CASSPTGDLSLGYTF

j_gene: TRBJ1-5
v_gene: TRBV27
CDR3aa: CASSLGTGANNQPQHF

j_gene: TRBJ2-7
v_gene: TRBV7-8
CDR3aa: CASSLFVGSDPPYEQYF

j_gene: TRBJ2-7
v_gene: TRBV20-1
CDR3aa: CSARGSSGTSSYEQYF

j_gene: TRBJ2-2
v_gene: TRBV20-1
CDR3aa: CSAREGQTGTGELFF

j_gene: TRBJ1-5
v_gene: TRBV18
CDR3aa: CASSLDRTNQPQHF

j_gene: TRBJ2-1
v_gene: TRBV13
CDR3aa: CASSQGRRGYNEQFF

j_gene: TRBJ1-2
v_gene: TRBV7-9
CDR3aa: CASSPVSTNYGYTF

j_gene: TRBJ2-2
v_gene: TRBV29-1
CDR3aa: CSVASFGDRSTGGLFF

j_gene: TRBJ2-1
v_gene: TRBV11-2
CDR3aa: CASSLALAGVEQFF

j_gene: TRBJ1-1
v_gene: TRBV28
CDR3aa: CASSTGVRSEAFF

j_gene: TRBJ2-5
v_gene: TRBV20-1
CDR3aa: CSAGGRGAGETQYF

j_gene: TRBJ1-5
v_gene: TRBV6-5
CDR3aa: CASSPLGQGDNQPQHF

j_gene: TRBJ2-3
v_gene: TRBV4-2
CDR3aa: CASSQGGGGDTQYF

j_gene: TRBJ2-5
v_gene: TRBV30
CDR3aa: CAWSAGQRMYF

j_gene: TRBJ2-3
v_gene: TRBV29-1
CDR3aa: CSVEKADTQYF

j_gene: TRBJ1-2
v_gene: TRBV6-6
CDR3aa: CASSSDRGLGYTF